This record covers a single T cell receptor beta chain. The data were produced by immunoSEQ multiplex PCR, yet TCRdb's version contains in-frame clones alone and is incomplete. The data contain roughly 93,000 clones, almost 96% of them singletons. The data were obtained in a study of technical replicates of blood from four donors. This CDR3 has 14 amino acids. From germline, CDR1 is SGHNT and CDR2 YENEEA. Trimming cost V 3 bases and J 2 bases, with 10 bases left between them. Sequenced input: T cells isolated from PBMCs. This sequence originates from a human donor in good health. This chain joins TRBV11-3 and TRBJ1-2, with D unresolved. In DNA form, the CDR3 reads TGTGCCAGCAGCTTTCGGGGTGCGAACTATGGCTACACCTTC. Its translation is CASSFRGANYGYTF.